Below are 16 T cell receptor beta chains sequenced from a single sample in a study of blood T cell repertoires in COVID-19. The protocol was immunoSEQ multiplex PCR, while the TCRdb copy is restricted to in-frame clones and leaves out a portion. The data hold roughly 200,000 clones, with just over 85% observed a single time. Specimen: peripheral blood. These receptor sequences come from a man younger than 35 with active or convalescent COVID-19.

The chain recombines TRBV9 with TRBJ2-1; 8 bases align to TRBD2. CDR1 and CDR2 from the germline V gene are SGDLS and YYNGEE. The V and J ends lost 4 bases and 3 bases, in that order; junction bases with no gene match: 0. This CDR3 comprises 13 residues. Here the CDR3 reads CASSLAGYNEQFF. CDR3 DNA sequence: TGTGCCAGCAGCCTAGCGGGCTACAATGAGCAGTTCTTC. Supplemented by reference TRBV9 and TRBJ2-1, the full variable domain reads DSGVTQTPKHLITATGQRVTLRCSPRSGDLSVYWYQQSLDQGLQFLIQYYNGEERAKGNILERFSAQQFPDLHSELNLSSLELGDSALYFCASSLAGYNEQFFGPGTRLTVL.

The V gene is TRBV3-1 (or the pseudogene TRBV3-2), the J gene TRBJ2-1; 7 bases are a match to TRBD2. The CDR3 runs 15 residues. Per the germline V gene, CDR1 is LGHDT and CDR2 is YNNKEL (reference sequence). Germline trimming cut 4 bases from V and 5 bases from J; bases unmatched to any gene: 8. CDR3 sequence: CASSPTGTTHNEQFF. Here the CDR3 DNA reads TGTGCCAGCAGCCCCACCGGGACTACCCACAATGAGCAGTTCTTC.

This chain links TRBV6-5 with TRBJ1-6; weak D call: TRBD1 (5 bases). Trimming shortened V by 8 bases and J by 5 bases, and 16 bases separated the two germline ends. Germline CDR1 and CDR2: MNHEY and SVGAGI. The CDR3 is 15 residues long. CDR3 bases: TGTGCCAGCCGTTTAGGACACACGAATAATTCACCCCTCCACTTT. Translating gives CASRLGHTNNSPLHF.

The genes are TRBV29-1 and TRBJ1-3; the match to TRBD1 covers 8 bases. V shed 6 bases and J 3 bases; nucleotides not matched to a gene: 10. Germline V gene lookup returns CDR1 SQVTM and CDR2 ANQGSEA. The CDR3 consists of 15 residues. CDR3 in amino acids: CSVKRTGFGGNTIYF. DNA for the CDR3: TGCAGCGTCAAACGGACAGGGTTTGGTGGAAACACCATATATTTT.

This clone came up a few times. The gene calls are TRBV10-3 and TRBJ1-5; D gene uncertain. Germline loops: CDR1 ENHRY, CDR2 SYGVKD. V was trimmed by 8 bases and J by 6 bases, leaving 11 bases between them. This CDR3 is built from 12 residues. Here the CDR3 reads CAIAADGQPQHF. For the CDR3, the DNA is TGTGCCATCGCGGCGGATGGTCAGCCCCAGCATTTT.

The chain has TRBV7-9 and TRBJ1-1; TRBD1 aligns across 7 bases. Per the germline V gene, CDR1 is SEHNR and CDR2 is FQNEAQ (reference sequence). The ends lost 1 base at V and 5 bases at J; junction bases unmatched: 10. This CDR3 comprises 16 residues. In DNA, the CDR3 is TGTGCCAGCAGCTTAGGGGAACAGGGGTGGAGGACTGAAGCTTTCTTT. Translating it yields CASSLGEQGWRTEAFF.

The CDR3 DNA sequence: TGTGCCAGCAAACAATTAGGGGACTATGGCTACACCTTC. It codes for CASKQLGDYGYTF. J is TRBJ1-2 and V is TRBV2; D is perhaps TRBD1 (5 bases). The ends were cut back, 7 bases at V and 3 bases at J, with 12 bases in the middle. Germline values: CDR1 SNHLY, CDR2 FYNNEI. This CDR3 spans 13 amino acids.

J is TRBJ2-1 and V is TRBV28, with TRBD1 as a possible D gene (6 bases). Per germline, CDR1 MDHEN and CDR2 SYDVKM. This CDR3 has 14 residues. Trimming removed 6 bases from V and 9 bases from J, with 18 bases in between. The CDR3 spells CASSPVNRVLEQFF. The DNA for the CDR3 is TGTGCCAGCAGCCCTGTAAACAGGGTTCTTGAGCAGTTCTTC.

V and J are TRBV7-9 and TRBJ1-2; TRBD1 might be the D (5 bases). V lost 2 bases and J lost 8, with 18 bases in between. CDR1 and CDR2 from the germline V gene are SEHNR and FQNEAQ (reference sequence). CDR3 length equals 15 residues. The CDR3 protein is CASSLIGGSELGYTF. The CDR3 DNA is TGTGCCAGCAGCTTAATCGGGGGGAGTGAATTGGGCTACACCTTC.

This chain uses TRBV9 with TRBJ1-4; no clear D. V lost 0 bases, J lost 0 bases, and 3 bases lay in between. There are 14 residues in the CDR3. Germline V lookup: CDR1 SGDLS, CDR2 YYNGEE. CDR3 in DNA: TGTGCCAGCAGCGTAGAGCCAACTAATGAAAAACTGTTTTTT. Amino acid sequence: CASSVEPTNEKLFF.

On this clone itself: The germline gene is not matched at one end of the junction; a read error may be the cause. The CDR3 nucleotides are TGTGCCAGTAGTCCTGCCGGGACTAGTGTGCCCGTCTCCCACGAGCAGTACTTC. The encoded protein is CASSPAGTSVPVSHEQYF. This chain connects TRBV19 to TRBJ2-7; 8 positions match TRBD2. The CDR3 sequence is 18 residues long. The germline V gene has CDR1 LNHDA and CDR2 SQIVND (reference sequence).

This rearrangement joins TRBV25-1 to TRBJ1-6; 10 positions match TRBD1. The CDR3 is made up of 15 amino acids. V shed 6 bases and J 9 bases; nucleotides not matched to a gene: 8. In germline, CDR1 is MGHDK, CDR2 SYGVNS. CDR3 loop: CASRVTGTGASPLHF. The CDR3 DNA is TGTGCCAGCAGGGTAACCGGGACAGGGGCTTCACCCCTCCACTTT.

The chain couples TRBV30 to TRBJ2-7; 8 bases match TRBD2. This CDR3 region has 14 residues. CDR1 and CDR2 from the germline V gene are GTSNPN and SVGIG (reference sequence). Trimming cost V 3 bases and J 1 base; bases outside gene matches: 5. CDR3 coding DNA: TGTGCCTGGAGGCAACTAGCGGCGTCCTACGAGCAGTACTTC. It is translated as CAWRQLAASYEQYF.

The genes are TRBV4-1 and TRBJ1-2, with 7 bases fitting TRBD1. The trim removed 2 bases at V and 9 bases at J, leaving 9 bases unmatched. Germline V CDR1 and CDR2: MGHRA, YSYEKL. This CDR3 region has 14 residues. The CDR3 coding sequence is TGCGCCAGCAGCCAACTTACAGGGGACGTTAGCTACACCTTC. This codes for CASSQLTGDVSYTF.

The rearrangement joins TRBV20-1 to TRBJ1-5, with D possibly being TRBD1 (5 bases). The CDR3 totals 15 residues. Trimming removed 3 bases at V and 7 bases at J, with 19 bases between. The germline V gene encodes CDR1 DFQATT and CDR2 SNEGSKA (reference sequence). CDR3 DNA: TGCAGTGCTAGTGTTTTAAGGGGATACGGGCAGCCCCAGCATTTT. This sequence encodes CSASVLRGYGQPQHF.

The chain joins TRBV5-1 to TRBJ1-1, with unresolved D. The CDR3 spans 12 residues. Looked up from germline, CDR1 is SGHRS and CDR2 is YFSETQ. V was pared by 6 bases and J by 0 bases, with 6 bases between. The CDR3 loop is CASTGMNTEAFF. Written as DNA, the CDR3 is TGCGCCAGCACGGGAATGAACACTGAAGCTTTCTTT.